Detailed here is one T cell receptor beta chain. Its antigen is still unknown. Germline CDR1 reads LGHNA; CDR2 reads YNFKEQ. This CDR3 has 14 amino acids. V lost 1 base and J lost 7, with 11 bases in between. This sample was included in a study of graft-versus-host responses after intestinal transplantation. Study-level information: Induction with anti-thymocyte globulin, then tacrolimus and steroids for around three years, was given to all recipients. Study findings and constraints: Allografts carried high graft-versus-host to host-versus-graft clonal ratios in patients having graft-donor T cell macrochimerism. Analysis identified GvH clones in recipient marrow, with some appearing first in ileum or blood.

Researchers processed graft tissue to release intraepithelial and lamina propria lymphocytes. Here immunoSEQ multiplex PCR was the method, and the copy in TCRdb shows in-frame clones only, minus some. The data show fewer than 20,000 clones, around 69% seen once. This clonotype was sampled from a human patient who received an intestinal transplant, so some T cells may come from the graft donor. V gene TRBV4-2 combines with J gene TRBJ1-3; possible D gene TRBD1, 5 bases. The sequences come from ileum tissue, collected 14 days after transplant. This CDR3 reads CASSQGGEVNTIYF. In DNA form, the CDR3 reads TGTGCCAGCAGCCAAGGAGGGGAAGTCAACACCATATATTTT.